These T cell receptor beta chains were read from a single sample in a study of T-cell memory formation after mild COVID-19. TCRdb passed the 5' RACE reads through MiXCR, listing each CDR3 protein once. The profile shows 380,000 or so distinct CDR3 sequences, around 14% of them singletons. The sequenced sample was PBMCs or a T cell subset sorted from them (not recorded which). The source is a man between 18 and 29 years old who had mild COVID-19 (a few samples of this study predate the infection). Cell type and time point are not known. CDR3s include the opening cysteine and the closing phenylalanine or tryptophan. A D gene is named only where the DNA matches it firmly. Where a row states a size, it is once, few, many or the class of an expanded clone; other rows omit it.

CDR3nt: TGCAGTGCGTCGGGAAGCCAGGAAAAACTGTTTTTT
CDR3aa: CSASGSQEKLFF
abundance: -
d_gene: -
j_gene: TRBJ1-4
v_gene: TRBV20-1

CDR3nt: TGTGCCATAACGGGGGGCGGAGAAGCTTTCTTT
CDR3aa: CAITGGGEAFF
abundance: few
d_gene: -
j_gene: TRBJ1-1
v_gene: TRBV10-3

CDR3nt: TGTGCCAGCAGCGACCACAGGGGGGCTGGAAACTCCATATATTTT
CDR3aa: CASSDHRGAGNSIYF
abundance: -
d_gene: TRBD1
j_gene: TRBJ1-3
v_gene: TRBV7-9

CDR3nt: TGTGCCAGCAGCCACTCGACAGGGGCCGTGAACACCGGGGAGCTGTTTTTT
CDR3aa: CASSHSTGAVNTGELFF
abundance: -
d_gene: TRBD1
j_gene: TRBJ2-2
v_gene: TRBV4-2

CDR3nt: TGTGCCAGCAGCGTAGGGGCAGCCTCTCATCAGCCCCAGCATTTT
CDR3aa: CASSVGAASHQPQHF
abundance: many
d_gene: -
j_gene: TRBJ1-5
v_gene: TRBV9

CDR3nt: TGTGCCAGCAGCGTTGAGGTGTGGACCGGGGAGCTGTTTTTT
CDR3aa: CASSVEVWTGELFF
abundance: few
d_gene: -
j_gene: TRBJ2-2
v_gene: TRBV7-9

CDR3nt: TGTGCCAGCAGCTTAGGGACAGGGCTCCATGAGCAGTTCTTC
CDR3aa: CASSLGTGLHEQFF
abundance: few
d_gene: TRBD1
j_gene: TRBJ2-1
v_gene: TRBV5-4

CDR3nt: TGTGCCAGCAGCCAAGGGACAGGGCCCAAGTATTTT
CDR3aa: CASSQGTGPKYF
abundance: -
d_gene: TRBD1
j_gene: TRBJ2-3
v_gene: TRBV3-1

CDR3nt: TGCAGTGTTCATAAGATTGGGACGGGCCTTGAAGCTTTCTTT
CDR3aa: CSVHKIGTGLEAFF
abundance: -
d_gene: -
j_gene: TRBJ1-1
v_gene: TRBV20-1

CDR3nt: TGTGCCAGCAGCCCGCTCCCTGATCAGCCCCAGCATTTT
CDR3aa: CASSPLPDQPQHF
abundance: few
d_gene: -
j_gene: TRBJ1-5
v_gene: TRBV7-2

CDR3nt: TGTGCCAGCAGCTCAGACGCGCTTAACACTGAAGCTTTCTTT
CDR3aa: CASSSDALNTEAFF
abundance: many
d_gene: -
j_gene: TRBJ1-1
v_gene: TRBV7-2

CDR3nt: TGTGCCAGCAGCCCTCTAATACCGGGACAGGGGACAGATACGCAGTATTTT
CDR3aa: CASSPLIPGQGTDTQYF
abundance: -
d_gene: TRBD1
j_gene: TRBJ2-3
v_gene: TRBV7-9

CDR3nt: TGTGCCAGCAGAAGACGGGGCCGCACAGATACGCAGTATTTT
CDR3aa: CASRRRGRTDTQYF
abundance: few
d_gene: -
j_gene: TRBJ2-3
v_gene: TRBV2

CDR3nt: TGTGCCAGCAGCTTAGCTTCCCCCAACTATGGCTACACCTTC
CDR3aa: CASSLASPNYGYTF
abundance: many
d_gene: -
j_gene: TRBJ1-2
v_gene: TRBV7-9

CDR3nt: TGCAGTACTGACGCGGGCACAGATACGCAGTATTTT
CDR3aa: CSTDAGTDTQYF
abundance: few
d_gene: -
j_gene: TRBJ2-3
v_gene: TRBV20-1

CDR3nt: TGTGCTAGTGGTTTGGCAAGATGTGACAGCTGCGGACTCGTACTGACTGAAAAACTGTTTTTT
CDR3aa: CASGLARCDSCGLVLTEKLFF
abundance: -
d_gene: -
j_gene: TRBJ1-4
v_gene: TRBV12-5

CDR3nt: TGTGCCAGCAGTTACTCTTCGGAAGAGCAGTTCTTC
CDR3aa: CASSYSSEEQFF
abundance: -
d_gene: -
j_gene: TRBJ2-1
v_gene: TRBV6-5

CDR3nt: TGTGCCAGCAGCTCCCCCGGGACGGGGGGACAAGAGACCCAGTACTTC
CDR3aa: CASSSPGTGGQETQYF
abundance: many
d_gene: TRBD2
j_gene: TRBJ2-5
v_gene: TRBV7-9

CDR3nt: TGTGCCAGCAGCTTATGGGGGCCCCGCAATTCACCCCTCCACTTT
CDR3aa: CASSLWGPRNSPLHF
abundance: few
d_gene: -
j_gene: TRBJ1-6
v_gene: TRBV7-3

CDR3nt: TGTGCCAGCAGCACCCGGACTAGCGGGGGGATCGTCGTTAACACCGGGGAGCTGTTTTTT
CDR3aa: CASSTRTSGGIVVNTGELFF
abundance: -
d_gene: TRBD2
j_gene: TRBJ2-2
v_gene: TRBV7-9

CDR3nt: TGTGCCAGCTCACCACCCCCAGACCGGGGAAACACCATATATTTT
CDR3aa: CASSPPPDRGNTIYF
abundance: -
d_gene: -
j_gene: TRBJ1-3
v_gene: TRBV18

CDR3nt: TGCAGTGCTAGAGATCCCCGGCGTTCCCACGAGCAGTACTTC
CDR3aa: CSARDPRRSHEQYF
abundance: -
d_gene: -
j_gene: TRBJ2-7
v_gene: TRBV20-1

CDR3nt: TGTGCCAGCATTGAGGGGCTAGCGGGGGTTGGGGCCAACGTCCTGACTTTC
CDR3aa: CASIEGLAGVGANVLTF
abundance: few
d_gene: TRBD2
j_gene: TRBJ2-6
v_gene: TRBV6-6

CDR3nt: TGCAGCGTTGATGAGATGAACAATGAGCAGTTCTTC
CDR3aa: CSVDEMNNEQFF
abundance: few
d_gene: -
j_gene: TRBJ2-1
v_gene: TRBV29-1

CDR3nt: TGTGCCAGCAGCGCCTTCGAGGGTCAGCCCCAGCATTTT
CDR3aa: CASSAFEGQPQHF
abundance: -
d_gene: -
j_gene: TRBJ1-5
v_gene: TRBV9

CDR3nt: TGTGCCAGCAGTTCACAGGGAGGTGACACCGGGGAGCTGTTTTTT
CDR3aa: CASSSQGGDTGELFF
abundance: many
d_gene: -
j_gene: TRBJ2-2
v_gene: TRBV6-5

CDR3nt: TGTGCCAGTAGCGCTCGGACAGGGGGGCCCCTATGGTGGACCGGGGAGCTGTTTTTT
CDR3aa: CASSARTGGPLWWTGELFF
abundance: many
d_gene: TRBD1
j_gene: TRBJ2-2
v_gene: TRBV19

CDR3nt: TGTGCCAGCAGCTTACGGACAGGGGTGGTAGAGACCCAGTACTTC
CDR3aa: CASSLRTGVVETQYF
abundance: many
d_gene: TRBD1
j_gene: TRBJ2-5
v_gene: TRBV7-7

CDR3nt: TGCAGTGCTAGAGAAGGACAGGGGGCACAAGAGACCCAGTACTTC
CDR3aa: CSAREGQGAQETQYF
abundance: -
d_gene: TRBD1
j_gene: TRBJ2-5
v_gene: TRBV20-1

CDR3nt: TGTGCCAGCAGCCTCCGTAGGAAACCTGAAGCTTTCTTT
CDR3aa: CASSLRRKPEAFF
abundance: few
d_gene: -
j_gene: TRBJ1-1
v_gene: TRBV5-6

CDR3nt: TGTGCCATCGAAACGGGCCTATATCAGCCCCAGCATTTT
CDR3aa: CAIETGLYQPQHF
abundance: few
d_gene: -
j_gene: TRBJ1-5
v_gene: TRBV10-3

CDR3nt: TGTGCCAGCAGCCCGGCGCTTTCGAGGACCGGGGAGCTGTTTTTT
CDR3aa: CASSPALSRTGELFF
abundance: few
d_gene: -
j_gene: TRBJ2-2
v_gene: TRBV7-2

CDR3nt: TGTGCCAGCAGTCTGAGACAGGGTGGAGGCTACACCTTC
CDR3aa: CASSLRQGGGYTF
abundance: few
d_gene: TRBD1
j_gene: TRBJ1-2
v_gene: TRBV7-2

CDR3nt: TGTGCCAGCAGTGAATACCTAGGGAGGGATGAAAAACTGTTTTTT
CDR3aa: CASSEYLGRDEKLFF
abundance: -
d_gene: -
j_gene: TRBJ1-4
v_gene: TRBV25-1

CDR3nt: TGTGCCAGCTCATCTGACAGGGCCCCTGGAAACACCATATATTTT
CDR3aa: CASSSDRAPGNTIYF
abundance: few
d_gene: TRBD1
j_gene: TRBJ1-3
v_gene: TRBV18

CDR3nt: TGCGCCAGCAGTGCAGGGACAGATACGCAGTATTTT
CDR3aa: CASSAGTDTQYF
abundance: -
d_gene: -
j_gene: TRBJ2-3
v_gene: TRBV5-1

CDR3nt: TGCAGTGCTAGAGATCTACGGGCGCATGAAAAACTGTTTTTT
CDR3aa: CSARDLRAHEKLFF
abundance: few
d_gene: -
j_gene: TRBJ1-4
v_gene: TRBV20-1

CDR3nt: TGTGCCAGCAGCTTTGGAGGCGGGGCCTCAGATACGCAGTATTTT
CDR3aa: CASSFGGGASDTQYF
abundance: few
d_gene: -
j_gene: TRBJ2-3
v_gene: TRBV5-4

CDR3nt: TGTGCCAGCAGCGCAGAGGACATCGGGGAGCTGTTTTTT
CDR3aa: CASSAEDIGELFF
abundance: -
d_gene: -
j_gene: TRBJ2-2
v_gene: TRBV9

CDR3nt: TGTGCCAGCAGCGGGCGACTAGCGGGGGGGTTGGATGAGCAGTTCTTC
CDR3aa: CASSGRLAGGLDEQFF
abundance: once
d_gene: TRBD2
j_gene: TRBJ2-1
v_gene: TRBV5-6

CDR3nt: TGTGCCAGCAGCCCCGGGACTGCTGTTGGGCAGTTCTTC
CDR3aa: CASSPGTAVGQFF
abundance: few
d_gene: -
j_gene: TRBJ2-1
v_gene: TRBV7-3

CDR3nt: TGTGCCAGCAGCTGGCCTGGCTACGAGCAGTACTTC
CDR3aa: CASSWPGYEQYF
abundance: -
d_gene: -
j_gene: TRBJ2-7
v_gene: TRBV7-2

CDR3nt: TGTGCCAGCAGTTTCATCGGGGAGACCCAGTACTTC
CDR3aa: CASSFIGETQYF
abundance: many
d_gene: -
j_gene: TRBJ2-5
v_gene: TRBV12-3/TRBV12-4

CDR3nt: TGTGCCAGCAGCAGGGCCGGGACAGAAATGGTTGATGGCTACACCTTC
CDR3aa: CASSRAGTEMVDGYTF
abundance: -
d_gene: TRBD1
j_gene: TRBJ1-2
v_gene: TRBV7-9

CDR3nt: TGTGCCAGCAATTGGGTGGAGGGCCAGCCCCAGCATTTT
CDR3aa: CASNWVEGQPQHF
abundance: few
d_gene: -
j_gene: TRBJ1-5
v_gene: TRBV2

CDR3nt: TGTGCCAGCAGCGGATTTACACAGGGCCTCTCTGGAAACACCATATATTTT
CDR3aa: CASSGFTQGLSGNTIYF
abundance: few
d_gene: -
j_gene: TRBJ1-3
v_gene: TRBV5-6

CDR3nt: TGCGCCAGCAGCCAATCCGCAGGGGTTAGGTATGGCTACACCTTC
CDR3aa: CASSQSAGVRYGYTF
abundance: -
d_gene: -
j_gene: TRBJ1-2
v_gene: TRBV4-3

CDR3nt: TGTGCCAGCAGCCAAACGGGACTAGCGGGGCGCTCCTACAATGAGCAGTTCTTC
CDR3aa: CASSQTGLAGRSYNEQFF
abundance: -
d_gene: TRBD2
j_gene: TRBJ2-1
v_gene: TRBV3-1

CDR3nt: TGTGCCAGCAGCTTGGTTCTGCTGCGCTACGAGCAGTACTTC
CDR3aa: CASSLVLLRYEQYF
abundance: -
d_gene: -
j_gene: TRBJ2-7
v_gene: TRBV7-2

CDR3nt: TGCGCCAGCAGCCAAGGAGTTTCAGCGGGGGGTAGCTCCTACAATGAGCAGTTCTTC
CDR3aa: CASSQGVSAGGSSYNEQFF
abundance: few
d_gene: TRBD2
j_gene: TRBJ2-1
v_gene: TRBV4-3

CDR3nt: TGTGCCAGCAGCTTAACTGGGCAGGGGGCGCTTGAAGATACGCAGTATTTT
CDR3aa: CASSLTGQGALEDTQYF
abundance: few
d_gene: TRBD1
j_gene: TRBJ2-3
v_gene: TRBV7-3

CDR3nt: TGCAGTGGCCTGGAAGGGCAGAACACTGAAGCTTTCTTT
CDR3aa: CSGLEGQNTEAFF
abundance: few
d_gene: -
j_gene: TRBJ1-1
v_gene: TRBV20-1

CDR3nt: TGTGCCAGCAGCCCGACTGCGGGCCGCGGGGAGCTGTTTTTT
CDR3aa: CASSPTAGRGELFF
abundance: few
d_gene: -
j_gene: TRBJ2-2
v_gene: TRBV9

CDR3nt: TGTGCCAGCAGTTTAGAATCGAGATTTGGAAACACCATATATTTT
CDR3aa: CASSLESRFGNTIYF
abundance: many
d_gene: -
j_gene: TRBJ1-3
v_gene: TRBV12-3/TRBV12-4

CDR3nt: TGCAGTGCTAGGCAGGGGCCATACAATGAGCAGTTCTTC
CDR3aa: CSARQGPYNEQFF
abundance: few
d_gene: -
j_gene: TRBJ2-1
v_gene: TRBV20-1